This T cell receptor (beta chain) came from a study of T cell responses to AZD1222 COVID-19 vaccine. Study findings and constraints: Baseline serology detected seropositivity in only six or seven AZD1222 recipients. Donors were largely white British and mainly female; clonal diversity was possibly underestimated. Vaccine-associated CD4 TCRs ranged over spike, dominating at 160-218 and 743-854. Targets within unmutated variant regions were reportedly found for nearly half of spike-specific TCRs.

This clone has more than one count but fewer than ten. Antigen specificity is unknown. Germline lookup yields CDR1 ENHRY and CDR2 SYGVKD. V was pared by 6 bases and J by 4 bases, with 4 bases of the junction left unmatched. There are 15 residues in the CDR3. The repertoire was sequenced with immunoSEQ multiplex PCR; TCRdb's copy has only in-frame clones and lacks some. Of under 200,000 clones in the sample, 85% to 90% were seen once. V and J are TRBV10-3 and TRBJ2-6; 9 nucleotides agree with TRBD1. The sample was peripheral blood, taken on day 0 of AZD1222 vaccination. This clonotype was obtained from an adult in good health. The CDR3 region has the DNA TGTGCCATCAGGGGGGACAGGGACGGGGCCAACGTCCTGACTTTC. This sequence encodes CAIRGDRDGANVLTF.